This is a list of T cell receptor beta chains from one sample in a study of shared clonotypes between healthy human individuals. Clones were read by immunoSEQ multiplex PCR, and TCRdb kept only the in-frame ones, dropping some. Altogether about 1 million clones are present, around four fifths being singletons, with the ten largest covering around 1.5%. Source material: memory CD4+ T cells sorted from blood. These TCRs come from a man younger than 35 in good health. CDR3s include the opening cysteine and the closing phenylalanine or tryptophan.

V gene	J gene	CDR3 protein
TRBV9	TRBJ2-7	CASSVQPSGDYEQYF
TRBV5-6	TRBJ1-1	CASRYRVRHTEAFF
TRBV11-2	TRBJ2-7	CASSSRPAIRGGASYEQYF
TRBV19	TRBJ2-7	CASSSTRLAGGSSYEQYF
TRBV30	TRBJ2-7	CAAGAFAYEQYF
TRBV6-1	TRBJ2-1	CASSELVQGAGGEQFF
TRBV5-1	TRBJ1-4	CASSPGGFATNEKLFF
TRBV29-1	TRBJ2-3	CSVVIAGGPTDTQYF
TRBV11-1	TRBJ1-1	CASSLVSTNTEAFF
TRBV19	TRBJ2-5	CASSPQGWGTQYF
TRBV6-6	TRBJ1-5	CASSYSNRGSNQPQHF
TRBV6-1	TRBJ2-7	CASRVPNTYEQYF
TRBV6-6	TRBJ2-3	CASSYPGTDTQYF
TRBV10-3	TRBJ1-1	CATNTGNTEAFF
TRBV7-2	TRBJ2-5	CASSAGRGARETQYF
TRBV19	TRBJ1-2	CASSRGDGSYGYTF
TRBV9	TRBJ2-3	CASSVGTDTQYF
TRBV11-2	TRBJ2-2	CASSFSGTNTGELFF
TRBV29-1	TRBJ1-2	CSALDRGAKGYTF
TRBV5-1	TRBJ1-6	CASSPSLSMYNSPLHF